These 8 T cell receptor beta chains were sequenced from one sample in a study of early T cells in non-severe SARS-CoV-2 infection. TCRdb re-called the 5' RACE reads with MiXCR, one entry per CDR3 protein. The repertoire includes roughly 100,000 distinct CDR3 sequences, around 13% of them detected once, and approximately 6% sits in the top ten. The material sequenced was whole blood. The origin of the receptors is an adult who was a healthcare worker with PCR-confirmed SARS-CoV-2 infection or an uninfected control (not recorded which).

This clonotype was seen ten or more times. The V gene is TRBV6-5, the J gene TRBJ1-3; D remains unclear. V lost 2 bases to trimming and J lost 1 base, with 12 bases between them. The CDR3 has 16 amino acids. Germline V gene data show CDR1 as MNHEY and CDR2 as SVGAGI. This CDR3 is CASSYKGPISGNTIYF. CDR3 nucleotide sequence: TGTGCCAGCAGTTACAAAGGGCCCATATCTGGAAACACCATATATTTT.

Many counts were recorded for this clonotype. The chain is built from TRBV20-1 and TRBJ2-4, with a tentative D call TRBD2 (5 bases). Per germline, CDR1 DFQATT and CDR2 SNEGSKA (reference sequence). V lost 1 base, J lost 6 bases, and 7 bases lay in between. The CDR3 is 12 residues long. CDR3 sequence (DNA): TGCAGTGCTAGAGGGGCGGGAAACATTCAGTACTTC. Protein sequence: CSARGAGNIQYF.

The chain recombines TRBV6-1 with TRBJ1-6; D is uncertain. In germline, CDR1 is MNHNS, CDR2 SASEGT. The CDR3 has 15 residues. Trimming stripped 8 bases from V and 5 bases from J, with 16 bases between. The chain's CDR3 is CASAVHEADNSPLHF. CDR3 coding DNA: TGTGCCAGCGCAGTACATGAAGCCGATAATTCACCCCTCCACTTT.

There are many counts of this clonotype. This sequence joins TRBV28 and TRBJ2-7, with no clear D. The CDR3 is 13 residues long. Deletions cut 3 bases from V and 3 bases from J, with 9 bases between. Germline V gene data show CDR1 as MDHEN and CDR2 as SYDVKM. The CDR3 DNA follows: TGTGCCAGCAGTTTCCCCCTGGACTACGAGCAGTACTTC. Amino acids: CASSFPLDYEQYF.

Remarks on this clonotype: The germline gene is not matched at one end of the junction; a read error may be the cause. The CDR3, as DNA: TGTGCCAGCATTGGACAGCTGACCGGGGAGCTTTTTTTT. Translated, it gives CASIGQLTGELFF. The rearrangement joins TRBV2 to TRBJ2-2; D is perhaps TRBD1 (6 bases). Germline CDR1 SNHLY, CDR2 FYNNEI. The CDR3 has 13 residues. Full variable domain (missing parts from reference TRBV2 and TRBJ2-2): EPEVTQTPSHQVTQMGQEVILRCVPISNHLYFYWYRQILGQKVEFLVSFYNNEISEKSEIFDDQFSVERPDGSNFTLKIRSTKLEDSAMYFCASIGQLTGELFFGEGSRLTVL.

This clonotype has at least ten counts. V and J are TRBV14 and TRBJ1-1; D not resolved. The CDR3 is 13 amino acids. Between the trimmed V and J ends, which lost 4 bases and 3 bases, there was a span of 9 bases. Germline loops: CDR1 SGHDN, CDR2 FVKESK. CDR3 in DNA: TGTGCCAGCAGCCTCCGACGGGACACTGAAGCTTTCTTT. This sequence encodes CASSLRRDTEAFF.

This clonotype came up many times. This chain links TRBV18 with TRBJ1-1, with 10 bases matching TRBD1. The CDR3 spans 17 residues. Germline V gene lookup returns CDR1 KGHSH and CDR2 LQKENI. The ends lost 0 bases at V and 4 bases at J; junction bases unmatched: 8. CDR3 DNA: TGTGCCAGCTCACCACCGGGACAGGGGATCTCGAGCACTGAAGCTTTCTTT. Translation: CASSPPGQGISSTEAFF.

This clonotype was seen repeatedly, ten times or more. The rearrangement joins TRBV11-2 to TRBJ2-7; TRBD1 might be the D (5 bases). This CDR3 contains 15 residues. Germline loops: CDR1 SGHAT, CDR2 FQNNGV. V was clipped by 2 bases and J by 4 bases, with 15 bases between them. As DNA, the CDR3 is TGTGCCAGCAGCTTACAGGGTCCTCCCACATACGAGCAGTACTTC. It specifies CASSLQGPPTYEQYF.